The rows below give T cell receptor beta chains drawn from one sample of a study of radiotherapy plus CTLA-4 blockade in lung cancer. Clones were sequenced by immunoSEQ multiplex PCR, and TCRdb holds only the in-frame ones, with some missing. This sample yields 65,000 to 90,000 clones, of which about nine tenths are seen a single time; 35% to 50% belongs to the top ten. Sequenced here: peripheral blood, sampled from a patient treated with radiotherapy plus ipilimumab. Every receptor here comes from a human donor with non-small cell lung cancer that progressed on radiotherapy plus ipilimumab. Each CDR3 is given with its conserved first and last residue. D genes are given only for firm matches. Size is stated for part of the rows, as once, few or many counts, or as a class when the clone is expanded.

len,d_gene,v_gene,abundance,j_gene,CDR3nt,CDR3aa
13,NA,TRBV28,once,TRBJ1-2,TGTGCCAGCAGTTTGGTAAGGTCTCGGGGCTACACCTTC,CASSLVRSRGYTF
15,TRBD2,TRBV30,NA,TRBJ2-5,TGTGCCTGGAGCCACGGGGGGACGAACCAAGAGACCCAGTACTTC,CAWSHGGTNQETQYF
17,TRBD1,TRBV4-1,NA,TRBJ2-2,TGCGCCAGCAGCCACCCCGGACAGGGGAGAGACACCGGGGAGCTGTTTTTT,CASSHPGQGRDTGELFF
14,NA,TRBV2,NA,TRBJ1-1,TGTGCCAGCAGATCCTCGGCGGGGGGCGTAGAAGCTTTCTTT,CASRSSAGGVEAFF
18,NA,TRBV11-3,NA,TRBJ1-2,TGTGCCAGCAGCTCCATCACCTTAAAAGGGGTTGCTAACTATGGCTACACCTTC,CASSSITLKGVANYGYTF
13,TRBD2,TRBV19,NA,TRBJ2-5,TGTGCCGCCGCGGCGGGGGGGTTAGAGACCCAGTACTTC,CAAAAGGLETQYF
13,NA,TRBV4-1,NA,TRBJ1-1,TGCGCCAGCAGCCAAGTAGGGGGGACTGAAGCTTTCTTT,CASSQVGGTEAFF
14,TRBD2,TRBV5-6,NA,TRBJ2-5,TGTGCCAGCAGCTCGACTAGCGGGAAGGTAGAGCAGTACTTC,CASSSTSGKVEQYF
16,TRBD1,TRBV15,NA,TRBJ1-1,TGTGCCACCAGCAGAGCCATCGGGACAGGGGGCACTGAAGCTTTCTTT,CATSRAIGTGGTEAFF
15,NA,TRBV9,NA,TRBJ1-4,TGTGCCAGCAGCGTAGGGACAGCAACTAATGAAAAACTGTTTTTT,CASSVGTATNEKLFF
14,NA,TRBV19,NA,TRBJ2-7,TGTGCCAGTAGTATCCGGGACGGCGCCTACGAGCAGTACTTC,CASSIRDGAYEQYF
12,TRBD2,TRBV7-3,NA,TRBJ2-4,TGTGCCAGCAGCTCTGGGACTAGCACTCTGTACTTC,CASSSGTSTLYF
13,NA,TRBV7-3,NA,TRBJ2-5,TGTGCCAGCAGCCCAGGGGAGGCAGAGACCCAGTACTTC,CASSPGEAETQYF
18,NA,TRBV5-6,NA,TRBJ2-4,TGTGCCAGCAGCTCACAGAATCGTTTCCCTTTAGCCAAAAACATTCAGTACTTC,CASSSQNRFPLAKNIQYF
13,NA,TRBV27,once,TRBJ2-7,TGTGCCAGCAGTTTGGAGGGTGGCTACGAGCAGTACTTC,CASSLEGGYEQYF
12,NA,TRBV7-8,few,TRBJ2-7,TGTGCCAGCAGCTTAACGGACTACGAGCAGTACTTC,CASSLTDYEQYF
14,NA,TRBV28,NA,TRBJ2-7,TGTGCCAGCCTCGGGACGGACACGATCTACGAGCAGTACTTC,CASLGTDTIYEQYF
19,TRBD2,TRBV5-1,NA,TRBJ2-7,TGCGCCAGCAGCAGCCCGTTGGGACTAGCGGGAGTCTACTCCTACGAGCAGTACTTC,CASSSPLGLAGVYSYEQYF
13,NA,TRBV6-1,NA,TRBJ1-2,TGTGCCAGCAGTGAATGGGATACCGGGGGCTACACCTTC,CASSEWDTGGYTF
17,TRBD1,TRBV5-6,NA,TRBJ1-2,TGTGCCAGCACGCCCTCCATCCAGGGGGCAGCCGGCTATGGCTACACCTTC,CASTPSIQGAAGYGYTF
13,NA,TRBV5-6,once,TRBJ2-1,TGTGCCAGCAGCACGAGACTTTACAATGAGCAGTTCTTC,CASSTRLYNEQFF
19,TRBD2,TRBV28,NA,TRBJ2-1,TGTGCCAGCAGTTTATGGACCGCGAGAGCGGGAGTGTCCTACAATGAGCAGTTCTTC,CASSLWTARAGVSYNEQFF
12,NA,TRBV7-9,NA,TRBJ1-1,TGTGCCAGCAGCTTAGGGGAAACTGAAGCTTTCTTT,CASSLGETEAFF
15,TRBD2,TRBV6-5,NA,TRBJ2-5,TGTGCCAGCAGTTCTTATCGGGAGGAGAAAGAGACCCAGTACTTC,CASSSYREEKETQYF
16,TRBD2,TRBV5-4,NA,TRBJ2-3,TGTGCCAGCAGCCAGTATAGCGGGACTAGCACAGATACGCAGTATTTT,CASSQYSGTSTDTQYF
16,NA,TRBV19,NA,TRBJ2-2,TGTGCCAGTATCTCCTGGGAGCCCTCGAACACCGGGGAGCTGTTTTTT,CASISWEPSNTGELFF
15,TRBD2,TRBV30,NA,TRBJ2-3,TGTGCCTGGAGGGTACGGGGGGGGAGGGCCCATACGCAGTATTTT,CAWRVRGGRAHTQYF
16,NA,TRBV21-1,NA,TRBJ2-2,TGTGCCAGCTTTAAAAGCCTTCCCCGCGACACCGGGGAGCTGTTTTTT,CASFKSLPRDTGELFF
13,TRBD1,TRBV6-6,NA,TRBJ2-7,TGTGCCAGCTCCCGGGACAGCCGCTACGAGCAGTACTTC,CASSRDSRYEQYF
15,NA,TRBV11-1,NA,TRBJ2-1,TGTGCCAGCAGCCTAGTAGAGCGGGCGTACAATGAGCAGTTCTTC,CASSLVERAYNEQFF